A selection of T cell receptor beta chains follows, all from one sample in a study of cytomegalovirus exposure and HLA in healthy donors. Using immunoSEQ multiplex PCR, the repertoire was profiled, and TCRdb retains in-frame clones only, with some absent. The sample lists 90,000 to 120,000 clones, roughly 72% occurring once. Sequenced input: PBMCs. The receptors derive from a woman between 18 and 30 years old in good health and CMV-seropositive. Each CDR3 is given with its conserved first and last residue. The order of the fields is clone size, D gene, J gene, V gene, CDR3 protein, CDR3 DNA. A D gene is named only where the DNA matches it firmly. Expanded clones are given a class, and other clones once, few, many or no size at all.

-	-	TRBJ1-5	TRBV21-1	CASSKLGQVGNQPQHF	TGTGCCAGCAGCAAGTTGGGACAGGTTGGCAATCAGCCCCAGCATTTT
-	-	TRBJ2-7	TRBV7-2	CASSLELVSSYEQYF	TGTGCCAGCAGCTTAGAACTGGTTAGCTCCTACGAGCAGTACTTC
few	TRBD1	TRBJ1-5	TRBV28	CASRRQGAGTTGNQPQHF	TGTGCCAGCAGACGACAGGGGGCGGGTACAACCGGCAATCAGCCCCAGCATTTT
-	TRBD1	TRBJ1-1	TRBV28	CASSSGQGAVAFF	TGTGCCAGCAGCTCTGGACAGGGGGCGGTAGCTTTCTTT
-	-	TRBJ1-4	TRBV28	CASSSRQHNEKLFF	TGTGCCAGCAGTTCTAGACAGCATAATGAAAAACTGTTTTTT
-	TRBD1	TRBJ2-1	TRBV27	CASIKPGQGRVEQFF	TGTGCCAGCATTAAACCGGGACAGGGTAGGGTTGAGCAGTTCTTC
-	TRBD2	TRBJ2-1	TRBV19	CASSSRTSGRLDEQFF	TGTGCCAGTAGTTCGCGGACTAGCGGGAGGTTGGATGAGCAGTTCTTC
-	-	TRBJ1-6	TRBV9	CASSVGAGLNSPLHF	TGTGCCAGCAGCGTAGGGGCAGGGCTCAATTCACCCCTCCACTTT
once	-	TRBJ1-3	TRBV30	CAWSNGGDTIYF	TGTGCCTGGAGTAACGGGGGGGACACCATATATTTT
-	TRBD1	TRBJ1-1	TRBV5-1	CASHGTGAEAFF	TGCGCCAGCCACGGGACAGGGGCCGAAGCTTTCTTT
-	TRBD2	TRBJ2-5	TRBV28	CASSSGGTSGAQETQYF	TGTGCCAGCAGCTCGGGGGGGACTAGCGGAGCCCAAGAGACCCAGTACTTC
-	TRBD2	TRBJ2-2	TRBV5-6	CASTRLAVNTGELFF	TGTGCCAGCACCCGACTAGCGGTGAACACCGGGGAGCTGTTTTTT
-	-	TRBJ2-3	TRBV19	CASSIRGTDTQYF	TGTGCCAGTAGTATTAGGGGAACGGATACGCAGTATTTT
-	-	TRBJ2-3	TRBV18	CASSPSGYTDTQYF	TGTGCCAGCTCACCGAGCGGGTACACAGATACGCAGTATTTT
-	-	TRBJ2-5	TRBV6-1	CASSETGTLQETQYF	TGTGCCAGCAGTGAGACAGGAACATTGCAAGAGACCCAGTACTTC
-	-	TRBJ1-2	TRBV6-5	CASSYGAGNYGYTF	TGTGCCAGCAGTTACGGGGCAGGGAACTATGGCTACACCTTC
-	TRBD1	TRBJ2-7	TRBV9	CASSEGGTGESDEQYF	TGTGCCAGCAGCGAGGGAGGGACAGGGGAGAGCGACGAGCAGTACTTC
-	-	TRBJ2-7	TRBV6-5	CASSLGDSQQYF	TGTGCCAGCAGTTTGGGGGACTCCCAGCAGTACTTC
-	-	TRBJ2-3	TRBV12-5	CASGPDQMTTDTQYF	TGTGCTAGTGGTCCAGACCAGATGACTACAGATACGCAGTATTTT
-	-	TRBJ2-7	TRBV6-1	CASSADIYEQYF	TGTGCCAGCAGTGCGGACATCTACGAGCAGTACTTC
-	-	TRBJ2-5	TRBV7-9	CASSFGRRVAETQYF	TGTGCCAGCAGCTTCGGACGGCGGGTGGCAGAGACCCAGTACTTC
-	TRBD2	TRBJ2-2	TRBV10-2	CASSGLAGGTGELFF	TGCGCCAGCAGTGGACTAGCGGGAGGAACCGGGGAGCTGTTTTTT
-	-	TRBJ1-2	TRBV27	CASSWGVGYGYTF	TGTGCCAGCAGTTGGGGGGTGGGCTATGGCTACACCTTC
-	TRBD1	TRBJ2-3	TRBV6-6	CASRISRTGPDTQYF	TGTGCCAGCAGAATATCCCGGACAGGGCCAGATACGCAGTATTTT
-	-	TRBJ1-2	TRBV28	CASSFNQAHGYTF	TGTGCCAGCAGTTTTAACCAGGCTCATGGCTACACCTTC
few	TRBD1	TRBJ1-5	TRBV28	CASTSPTGHQPQHF	TGTGCCAGCACCTCGCCGACAGGGCATCAGCCCCAGCATTTT
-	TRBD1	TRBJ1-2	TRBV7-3	CASSKQGAGGGYTF	TGTGCCAGCAGCAAACAGGGGGCAGGTGGAGGCTACACCTTC
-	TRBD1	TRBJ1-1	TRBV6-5	CASSRDSRNTEAFF	TGTGCCAGCAGCCGGGACAGCCGGAACACTGAAGCTTTCTTT
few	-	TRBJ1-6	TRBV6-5	CATRGTYNSPLHF	TGTGCCACTCGGGGGACCTATAATTCACCCCTCCACTTT
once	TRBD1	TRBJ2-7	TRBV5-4	CASRDAGTATYEQYF	TGTGCCAGCAGAGACGCCGGGACAGCAACCTACGAGCAGTACTTC
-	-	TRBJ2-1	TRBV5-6	CASSPQAGSSYNEQFF	TGTGCCAGCAGCCCCCAAGCGGGCAGCTCCTACAATGAGCAGTTCTTC
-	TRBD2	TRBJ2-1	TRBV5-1	CASSSGLDNEQFF	TGCGCCAGCAGCTCAGGACTAGACAATGAGCAGTTCTTC
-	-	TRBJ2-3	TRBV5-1	CASSLVAGSTDTQYF	TGCGCCAGCAGCTTGGTGGCGGGAAGCACAGATACGCAGTATTTT
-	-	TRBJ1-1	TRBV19	CASSRLRSNTEAFF	TGTGCCAGTAGTAGGTTGAGATCGAACACTGAAGCTTTCTTT
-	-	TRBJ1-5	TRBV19	CASSQGQIRAQPQHF	TGTGCCAGTAGCCAAGGCCAAATCAGGGCTCAGCCCCAGCATTTT
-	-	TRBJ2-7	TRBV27	CASSSPLGGQYF	TGTGCCAGCAGTTCTCCCCTGGGGGGGCAGTACTTC
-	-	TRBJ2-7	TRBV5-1	CASSEENEQYF	TGCGCCAGCAGCGAGGAAAATGAGCAGTACTTC
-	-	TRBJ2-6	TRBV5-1	CASSLGGSSSGANVLTF	TGCGCCAGCAGCTTAGGTGGGTCTAGCTCTGGGGCCAACGTCCTGACTTTC
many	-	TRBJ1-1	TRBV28	CASSKHRENTEAFF	TGTGCCAGCAGCAAACATCGGGAGAACACTGAAGCTTTCTTT
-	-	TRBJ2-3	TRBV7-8	CASSYPRGSRSNTDTQYF	TGTGCCAGCAGCTACCCCCGGGGTAGCCGGAGTAACACAGATACGCAGTATTTT
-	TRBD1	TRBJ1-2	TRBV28	CASSGGTGDGYTF	TGTGCCAGCAGTGGGGGGACAGGGGACGGCTACACCTTC
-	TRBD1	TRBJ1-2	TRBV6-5	CASSQITGVGYTF	TGTGCCAGCAGCCAAATCACAGGGGTTGGCTACACCTTC
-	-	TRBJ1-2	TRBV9	CASSVVDRPNYGYTF	TGTGCCAGCAGCGTAGTAGACAGACCTAACTATGGCTACACCTTC